These 25 T cell receptor beta chains were sequenced from one sample in a study of T-cell memory formation after mild COVID-19. TCRdb passed the 5' RACE reads through MiXCR, listing each CDR3 protein once. The sample has under 550,000 distinct CDR3 sequences; over 15% are singletons. The source material was PBMCs or a T cell subset sorted from them (not recorded which). These receptors originate from an adult woman who had mild COVID-19 (a few samples of this study predate the infection). Cell type and time point are not known.

This clonotype was seen more than once but under ten times. The chain combines TRBV11-1 with TRBJ2-3, with TRBD2 matching over 10 bases. CDR3 length equals 18 residues. Trimming cost V 1 base and J 8 bases; bases outside gene matches: 15. Germline CDR1 SGHAT, CDR2 FQDESV (reference sequence). The CDR3 sequence is CASSLERLAGAKDVTQYF. The CDR3 DNA sequence: TGTGCCAGCAGCTTAGAACGCCTAGCGGGAGCAAAAGATGTTACGCAGTATTTT.

The rearrangement uses TRBV7-6 and TRBJ2-5; 8 bases are shared with TRBD2. The CDR3 totals 17 residues. Germline values: CDR1 SGHVS, CDR2 FNYEAQ. V lost 0 bases, J lost 2 bases, and 8 bases stayed unmatched. CDR3 in DNA: TGTGCCAGCAGCTTAGCGGGGGGGACTAGGACTCAAGAGACCCAGTACTTC. Amino acids: CASSLAGGTRTQETQYF.

This clonotype was observed a handful of times. The J gene is TRBJ2-3, the V gene TRBV7-9; no clear D. Germline CDR1 and CDR2: SEHNR and FQNEAQ (reference sequence). The CDR3 runs to 13 residues. V lost 5 bases, J lost 2 bases, and 8 bases lay in between. Here the CDR3 DNA reads TGTGCCAGCAGCCTACAGCACACAGATACGCAGTATTTT. Amino acid sequence: CASSLQHTDTQYF.

The rearrangement links TRBV5-1 to TRBJ2-1, with D possibly matching TRBD2 (6 bases). Per germline, CDR1 SGHRS and CDR2 YFSETQ. V shed 0 bases and J shed 5 bases, with 12 bases lying between them. The CDR3 runs to 15 residues. The CDR3 DNA reads as TGCGCCAGCAGCTTGGCCGCTAGCGATCACAATGAGCAGTTCTTC. This sequence encodes CASSLAASDHNEQFF.

This clonotype showed up just a few times. The chain links TRBV11-2 to TRBJ2-5; TRBD2 aligns across 12 bases. V shed 11 bases and J 5 bases; nucleotides not matched to a gene: 12. The germline CDR1 and CDR2 sequences are SGHAT and FQNNGV. The CDR3 sequence is 15 residues long. The chain's CDR3 is CAVHERLAGVETQYF. CDR3 coding DNA: TGTGCCGTACATGAGAGACTAGCGGGAGTTGAGACCCAGTACTTC.

This clonotype appeared once. The rearrangement joins TRBV7-9 to TRBJ2-7, with D tentatively TRBD1 (5 bases). The CDR3 runs to 18 residues. V was cut by 6 bases and J by 3 bases, with 27 bases left in between. Germline CDR1 reads SEHNR; CDR2 reads FQNEAQ (reference sequence). DNA of the CDR3: TGTGCCAGCAGTTATGCCCTGGGGCACAAAAACGCGGACTACGAGCAGTACTTC. It is translated as CASSYALGHKNADYEQYF.

This clonotype was counted ten times or more. The chain employs TRBV3-1 and TRBJ1-2; D not certain. The CDR3 contains 13 residues. V lost 4 bases and J 4 bases, leaving 10 bases between the germline ends. CDR1 LGHDT and CDR2 YNNKEL come from the germline V gene (reference sequence). Written as DNA, the CDR3 is TGTGCCAGCAGCCCAGGCGGCTTCTATGGCTACACCTTC. It encodes CASSPGGFYGYTF.

This clonotype has just a few counts. The rearrangement links TRBV6-4 to TRBJ2-1; 8 bases fit TRBD1. J gave up 7 bases and V 3 bases, and 5 bases lay outside the gene matches. The CDR3 consists of 14 residues. Per germline, CDR1 MRHNA and CDR2 SNTAGT. CDR3 nucleotide sequence: TGTGCCAGCAGTGATCAGGGGGCGCCGAATGAGCAGTTCTTC. Amino acid sequence: CASSDQGAPNEQFF.

The gene calls are TRBV19 and TRBJ1-2; D unresolved. The CDR3 runs to 14 residues. The germline gives CDR1 LNHDA, CDR2 SQIVND (reference sequence). V was clipped by 6 bases and J by 1 base, with 12 bases between them. DNA for the CDR3: TGTGCCAGTAGGATGGCAGATTTTAACTATGGCTACACCTTC. Translation: CASRMADFNYGYTF.

The chain links TRBV12-3 or TRBV12-4 to TRBJ2-5, with D possibly being TRBD2 (5 bases). V was pared by 4 bases and J by 8 bases, with 8 bases between. This CDR3 is built from 11 residues. The CDR3 sequence is CASSSSGTQYF. In DNA form, the CDR3 reads TGTGCCAGCAGTTCGAGCGGTACCCAGTACTTC.

This clonotype was found many times. The CDR3 is CASSDAELKAFF. The CDR3 region has the DNA TGTGCCAGCAGTGATGCGGAACTTAAAGCTTTCTTT. The chain carries TRBV25-1 and TRBJ1-1; no clear D. CDR1 is MGHDK, CDR2 SYGVNS, per germline. V lost 3 bases, J lost 9 bases, and 11 bases lay in between. The CDR3 is made up of 12 amino acids.

The V gene is TRBV12-3 or TRBV12-4, the J gene TRBJ2-7; D may be TRBD2 (6 bases). This CDR3 comprises 13 residues. The germline V and J ends were trimmed by 3 bases and 6 bases, with 12 bases remaining between them. CDR3 DNA sequence: TGTGCCAGCAGTTTCCAGCTAGCGTCCGAGCAGTACTTC. Its protein is CASSFQLASEQYF.

This clonotype appeared a few times. V gene TRBV28 combines with J gene TRBJ1-4; D perhaps matches TRBD1 (6 bases). The CDR3 runs to 14 residues. Trimming removed 8 bases at V and 8 bases at J, with 18 bases between. Germline V gene data show CDR1 as MDHEN and CDR2 as SYDVKM. The CDR3 is CASLSAGVGEKLFF. The CDR3 nucleotides read TGTGCCAGCTTATCCGCAGGGGTAGGGGAAAAACTGTTTTTT.

This clonotype was detected only a few times. The chain links TRBV7-9 to TRBJ2-2, with D uncertain. This CDR3 has 16 amino acids. Germline CDR1 is SEHNR and CDR2 is FQNEAQ (reference sequence). V was trimmed by 5 bases and J by 0 bases, leaving 13 bases between them. CDR3 protein: CASSPRTAPNTGELFF. CDR3 coding DNA: TGTGCCAGCAGCCCGCGGACCGCCCCGAACACCGGGGAGCTGTTTTTT.

V usage is TRBV9 and J usage is TRBJ2-1; TRBD2 is a possible D gene (6 bases). The CDR3 has 13 amino acids. V dropped 3 bases and J dropped 6 bases, with 10 bases sitting between them. CDR1 and CDR2 (germline): SGDLS, YYNGEE. The CDR3 here is CASSEATSNEQFF. Written as DNA, the CDR3 is TGTGCCAGCAGCGAGGCGACTAGCAATGAGCAGTTCTTC.

The V and J genes are TRBV7-9 and TRBJ2-3, with 7 positions matching TRBD2. Germline loops: CDR1 SEHNR, CDR2 FQNEAQ (reference sequence). Trimming at V came to 2 bases and at J to 3 bases, leaving 5 bases not matched to a gene. This CDR3 is 15 amino acids long. CDR3 region: CASSLLGGETDTQYF. For the CDR3, the DNA is TGTGCCAGCAGCTTATTGGGAGGGGAGACAGATACGCAGTATTTT.

This clonotype was seen a handful of times. The chain joins TRBV7-8 to TRBJ2-1, with D uncertain. This CDR3 comprises 14 residues. The V end was cut by 1 base, the J end by 7 bases, with 11 bases between. Per the germline V gene, CDR1 is SGHVS and CDR2 is FQNEAQ. In nucleotides, the CDR3 is TGTGCCAGCAGCTTAGAAAAGGTTCGGAATGAGCAGTTCTTC. Its translation: CASSLEKVRNEQFF.

A few counts support this clonotype. The rearrangement joins TRBV20-1 to TRBJ2-7; 11 bases are a match to TRBD2. After removal of 6 bases from V and 2 bases from J, the junction contained 6 bases not matched to a gene. Germline V lookup: CDR1 DFQATT, CDR2 SNEGSKA (reference sequence). The length of the CDR3 is 14 residues. The CDR3 DNA is TGCAGTGCAATAGCGGGAGGGCACACCTACGAGCAGTACTTC. This sequence encodes CSAIAGGHTYEQYF.

In this sample, this clonotype turned up a few times. This chain connects TRBV6-5 to TRBJ1-4; no firm D call. Germline V lookup: CDR1 MNHEY, CDR2 SVGAGI. Trimming pared 8 bases from V and 3 bases from J, leaving 7 bases between. The CDR3 has 12 amino acids. The CDR3 protein is CASGTANEKLFF. The DNA of the CDR3 is TGTGCCAGCGGTACAGCTAATGAAAAACTGTTTTTT.

The V and J genes are TRBV29-1 and TRBJ2-5, with 11 bases matching TRBD2. The J segment lost 2 bases and the V segment lost 6 bases, leaving 2 bases of the junction unmatched. CDR3 size: 13 residues. The germline V gene encodes CDR1 SQVTM and CDR2 ANQGSEA. The CDR3 region has the DNA TGCAGCGTAGGGACTAGCGGACAAGAGACCCAGTACTTC. Protein sequence: CSVGTSGQETQYF.

The chain recombines TRBV7-9 with TRBJ1-1; unclear D gene. Between the trimmed V and J ends, which lost 5 bases and 8 bases, there was a span of 9 bases. The CDR3 runs 11 residues. The germline CDR1 and CDR2 sequences are SEHNR and FQNEAQ (reference sequence). The CDR3 spells CASSQFVEAFF. The CDR3 DNA follows: TGTGCCAGCAGCCAATTCGTAGAAGCTTTCTTT.

This clonotype was counted a few times. The rearrangement uses TRBV18 and TRBJ2-1; 8 nucleotides agree with TRBD2. Germline V gene data show CDR1 as KGHSH and CDR2 as LQKENI. CDR3 length: 16 residues. V lost 3 bases and J lost 8; bases outside the gene matches: 12. CDR3 nucleotides: TGTGCCAGCTCACCGATTCCGGGAGGGCCGGGCGATGAGCAGTTCTTC. Amino acid sequence: CASSPIPGGPGDEQFF.

This clonotype was seen only a few times. The chain combines TRBV5-1 with TRBJ1-5; 10 nucleotides agree with TRBD1. Germline V lookup: CDR1 SGHRS, CDR2 YFSETQ. The J segment lost 4 bases and the V segment lost 4 bases, leaving 5 bases of the junction unmatched. CDR3 length: 15 residues. In nucleotides, the CDR3 is TGCGCCAGCAGCGTGGGGGACAGGGGAAATCAGCCCCAGCATTTT. As protein: CASSVGDRGNQPQHF.

The chain has TRBV4-3 and TRBJ1-4; 7 positions agree with TRBD1. V was pared by 1 base and J by 10 bases, with 12 bases of the junction left unmatched. In germline, CDR1 is LGHNA, CDR2 YSLEER. CDR3 size: 16 residues. The CDR3 DNA follows: TGCGCCAGCAGCCAAGTCGCGGAACAGGGGAACGTAAAACTGTTTTTT. Translating it yields CASSQVAEQGNVKLFF.

This clonotype was picked up a small number of times. V is TRBV5-1 and J is TRBJ1-2; 8 nucleotides agree with TRBD1. Trimming at V came to 1 base and at J to 6 bases, leaving 8 bases not matched to a gene. The CDR3 is 15 residues long. The germline V gene encodes CDR1 SGHRS and CDR2 YFSETQ. CDR3 residues: CASSLQHGTGNGYTF. CDR3 in DNA: TGCGCCAGCAGCTTGCAGCACGGGACAGGCAATGGCTACACCTTC.